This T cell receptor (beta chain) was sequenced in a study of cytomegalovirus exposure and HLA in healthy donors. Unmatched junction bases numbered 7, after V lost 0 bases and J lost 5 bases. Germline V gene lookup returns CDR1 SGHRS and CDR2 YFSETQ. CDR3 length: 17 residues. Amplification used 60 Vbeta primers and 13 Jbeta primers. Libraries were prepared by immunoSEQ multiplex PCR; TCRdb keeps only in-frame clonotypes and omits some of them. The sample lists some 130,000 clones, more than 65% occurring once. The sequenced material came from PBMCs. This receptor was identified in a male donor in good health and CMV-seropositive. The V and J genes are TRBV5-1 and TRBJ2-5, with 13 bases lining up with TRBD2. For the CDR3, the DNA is TGCGCCAGCAGCTTGGAAATCGGACTAGCGGGAGTTGAGACCCAGTACTTC. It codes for CASSLEIGLAGVETQYF.